These 11 T cell receptor beta chains were all obtained from the same sample, sequenced in a study of PD-1 blockade in classical Hodgkin lymphoma. Autologous stem cell transplantation was followed by relapse in every patient, and brentuximab vedotin exposure varied. TCRdb keeps only in-frame clones here, not all; method: immunoSEQ multiplex PCR. The sample lists 40,000 to 65,000 clones, about 85% seen once, with around 15% in the top ten. Material: peripheral blood mononuclear cells (PBMCs), obtained at baseline. All receptors come from a human donor with classical Hodgkin lymphoma.

Judged by abundance, this clone is medium-sized (0.01 to 0.1%). The chain recombines TRBV29-1 with TRBJ2-2; possibly TRBD1 for D (5 bases). Between the trimmed V and J ends, which lost 3 bases and 5 bases, there was a span of 13 bases. The length of the CDR3 is 14 residues. The V gene's germline CDR1 is SQVTM and CDR2 ANQGSEA. This chain's CDR3 is CSVDFREGTGELFF. The CDR3, as DNA: TGCAGCGTTGATTTCAGGGAAGGGACCGGGGAGCTGTTTTTT.

J is TRBJ2-7 and V is TRBV7-9; TRBD2 might be the D (5 bases). Looked up from germline, CDR1 is SEHNR and CDR2 is FQNEAQ (reference sequence). This CDR3 is 12 amino acids long. The CDR3 nucleotides read TGTGCGCTCGATGGACTGGCCTACGAGCAGTACTTC. This codes for CALDGLAYEQYF.

J is TRBJ2-7 and V is TRBV20-1; no reliable D call. V lost 3 bases and J lost 3, with 6 bases in between. From germline, CDR1 is DFQATT and CDR2 SNEGSKA (reference sequence). The CDR3 is 11 residues long. The CDR3 coding sequence is TGCAGTGCTAGTTGGGGCTACGAGCAGTACTTC. Translation gives CSASWGYEQYF.

The J gene is TRBJ2-3, the V gene TRBV11-3, with D hard to call. CDR1 and CDR2 (germline): SGHNT, YENEEA. The V end lost 5 bases, the J end lost 2 bases, and 11 bases lay between the germline ends. This CDR3 region has 14 residues. In DNA, the CDR3 is TGTGCCAGCAGCCTATTGCGAATCACAGATACGCAGTATTTT. Its protein product is CASSLLRITDTQYF.

The CDR3 here is CSVVFGYSYGYTF. CDR3 coding DNA: TGCAGCGTTGTGTTTGGGTACAGCTATGGCTACACCTTC. The rearrangement joins TRBV29-1 to TRBJ1-2, with no clear D. The germline gives CDR1 SQVTM, CDR2 ANQGSEA. The germline V and J ends were trimmed by 4 bases and 4 bases, with 13 bases remaining between them. The CDR3 runs 13 residues.

The chain employs TRBV4-1 and TRBJ1-1; D gene unclear. Germline loops: CDR1 MGHRA, CDR2 YSYEKL. The CDR3 extends over 13 amino acids. Trimming left V 0 bases short and J 6 bases short, with 8 bases between. The CDR3 region has the DNA TGCGCCAGCAGCCAAGATCTGGAGTCTGAAGCTTTCTTT. Amino acids: CASSQDLESEAFF.

The chain carries TRBV7-9 and TRBJ2-5, with unresolved D. Trimming removed 0 bases at V and 4 bases at J, with 9 bases between. Germline-derived CDR1 and CDR2 are SEHNR and FQNEAQ (reference sequence). The CDR3 contains 14 residues. The DNA of the CDR3 is TGTGCCAGCAGCTTAGCGAATACGGGAGAGACCCAGTACTTC. This codes for CASSLANTGETQYF.

The chain joins TRBV5-1 to TRBJ1-2; D ambiguous. The CDR3 is 19 amino acids. Trimming took off 4 bases at V and 2 bases at J, with 27 bases between the two ends. Per germline, CDR1 SGHRS and CDR2 YFSETQ. The CDR3 sequence: CASSPLGASPAPNNYGYTF. The CDR3 coding sequence is TGCGCCAGCAGCCCATTGGGAGCCAGCCCAGCACCGAACAACTATGGCTACACCTTC. The variable domain in full, completed from reference TRBV5-1 and TRBJ1-2, reads KAGVTQTPRYLIKTRGQQVTLSCSPISGHRSVSWYQQTPGQGLQFLFEYFSETQRNKGNFPGRFSGRQFSNSRSEMNVSTLELGDSALYLCASSPLGASPAPNNYGYTFGSGTRLTVV.

The gene calls are TRBV5-6 and TRBJ1-1, with TRBD1 matching over 9 bases. CDR3 length: 17 amino acids. Per the germline V gene, CDR1 is SGHDT and CDR2 is YYEEEE. Trimming took 2 bases from V and 5 from J; bases not matched to a gene: 13. CDR3 sequence: CASSFHRGRRRRTEAFF. Here the CDR3 DNA reads TGTGCCAGCAGCTTCCACAGGGGGCGCAGGCGGAGGACTGAAGCTTTCTTT.

This chain links TRBV7-9 with TRBJ2-5, with D unresolved. CDR1 SEHNR and CDR2 FQNEAQ come from the germline V gene (reference sequence). The CDR3 runs to 16 residues. Trimming removed 4 bases from V and 5 bases from J, with 20 bases in between. CDR3 region: CASSSVLGPLGETQYF. The DNA of the CDR3 is TGTGCCAGCAGCTCAGTCCTCGGGCCCTTGGGGGAGACCCAGTACTTC.

This clone occurred a few times. The V gene is TRBV23-1, the J gene TRBJ2-7; tentative D call: TRBD1 (6 bases). TRBV23-1 qualifies as an ORF whose function is uncertain. With 2 bases removed from V and 3 bases from J, the gap between germline ends came to 20 bases. The CDR3 is made up of 17 amino acids. CDR3 loop: CASSQPLAGTKNYEQYV. The CDR3 DNA is TGCGCCAGCAGTCAACCCTTAGCAGGGACAAAAAACTACGAGCAGTACGTC.